This paragraph covers one TCR beta chain sequence. The entry originates in a study of response to subunit inactivated influenza vaccine. Germline CDR1 is MNHNS and CDR2 is SASEGT. This CDR3 region has 14 residues. The ends were cut back, 6 bases at V and 2 bases at J, with 12 bases in the middle. One entry per CDR3 protein, called by TCRdb with MiXCR from the RT-PCR reads. The data show around 600,000 distinct CDR3 sequences, around 11% seen once. A further study also used this sample, focusing on T cells expressing NK-cell markers. That work contributes: For TCR beta, cDNA was produced by 5'RACE template switching with UMIs. There were seven HCMV-seropositive donors and one seronegative donor among the eight sequenced. The contribution of dominant NKG2C+ clonotypes to CD8+ T cells in about 6 donors was roughly 1.0-7.0%. Evidence did not settle whether expanded NKG2C+ T cell clones targeted HCMV.

The V call is TRBV6-1, the J call TRBJ2-3, with a possible D match to TRBD2 (6 bases). The TCR originated in a man in his forties or fifties who received an inactivated influenza vaccine. This specimen consisted of PBMCs from blood, obtained on the day of vaccination. The CDR3 spells CASRSGEPTDTQYF. The CDR3 DNA sequence: TGTGCCAGCAGGTCGGGGGAACCCACAGATACGCAGTATTTT.